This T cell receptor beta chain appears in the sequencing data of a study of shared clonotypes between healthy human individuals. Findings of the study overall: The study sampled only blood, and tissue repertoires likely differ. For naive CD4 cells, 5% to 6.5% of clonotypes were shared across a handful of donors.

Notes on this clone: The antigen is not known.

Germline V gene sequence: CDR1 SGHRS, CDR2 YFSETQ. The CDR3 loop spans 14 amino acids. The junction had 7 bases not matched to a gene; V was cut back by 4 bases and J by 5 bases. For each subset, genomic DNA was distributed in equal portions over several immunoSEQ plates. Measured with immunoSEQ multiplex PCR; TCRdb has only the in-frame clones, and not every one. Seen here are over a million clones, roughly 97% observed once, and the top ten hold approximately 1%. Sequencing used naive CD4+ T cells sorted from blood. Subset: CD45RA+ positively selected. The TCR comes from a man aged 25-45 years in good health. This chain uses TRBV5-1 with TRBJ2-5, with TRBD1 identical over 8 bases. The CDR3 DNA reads TGCGCCAGCAGCCAGAGACAGGGGTGGGAGACCCAGTACTTC. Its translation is CASSQRQGWETQYF.